Listed below are T cell receptor beta chains from one sample, sequenced in a study of blood T cell repertoires in COVID-19. TCRdb's copy holds only in-frame clones and misses some; the assay was immunoSEQ multiplex PCR. This sample carries fewer than 250,000 clones, 89% of them seen once, and the ten largest clones take under 7%. Input material: peripheral blood. Receptors originate from a man between 60 and 75 years old who had recovered from COVID-19. The CDR3 runs from the conserved cysteine through the conserved F or W. The size of a clone is reported for some rows only, either as once, few or many, or as a class for expanded clones.

J,V,size,CDR3
TRBJ1-5,TRBV6-1,few,CASSDIRGWPQHF
TRBJ1-2,TRBV5-4,.,CASSLGGGQGAGGYTF
TRBJ1-1,TRBV18,.,CASSPQGNTEAFF
TRBJ1-3,TRBV9,few,CASSVGATGGNTIYF
TRBJ2-1,TRBV7-3,.,CASSPGGTSYNEQFF
TRBJ2-7,TRBV6-2/TRBV6-3,.,CASSYSQDRGFRYEQYF
TRBJ2-3,TRBV6-5,.,CASSLGTQQYF
TRBJ2-1,TRBV2,.,CASSEGGRDRGLLEQFF
TRBJ1-6,TRBV11-3,many,CASRLRFADSPLHF
TRBJ1-4,TRBV7-3,.,CASSPTGGEEEKLFF
TRBJ1-2,TRBV7-8,once,CASSSRVPNYGYTF
TRBJ2-5,TRBV28,.,CASTIRGTGAETQYF
TRBJ2-1,TRBV10-3,.,CAIGQGVENEQFF
TRBJ2-5,TRBV5-6,once,CASSQAVLAGGRGETQYF
TRBJ1-4,TRBV27,.,CASSPWDRINEKLFF
TRBJ2-7,TRBV7-8,.,CASSLGDRGSYEQYF
TRBJ1-1,TRBV28,.,CASRRQGGTEAFF
TRBJ1-5,TRBV5-8,.,CASSLQGAGQPQHF
TRBJ2-1,TRBV15,.,CATSRDPGGNEQFF
TRBJ1-2,TRBV9,few,CASSVDPGSSYGYTF
TRBJ2-3,TRBV5-1,.,CASSLGPGAGDIDTQYF
TRBJ1-6,TRBV27,.,CASSLTGKRGSPLHF
TRBJ2-7,TRBV5-4,.,CASSTSGKSSYEQYF
TRBJ1-6,TRBV5-1,.,CASSGTGLDNSPLHF
TRBJ1-2,TRBV2,.,CASSTANYGYTF
TRBJ2-3,TRBV24-1,.,CATSDLQGTDTQYF
TRBJ1-5,TRBV19,once,CASSITGLSNQPQHF
TRBJ2-5,TRBV5-5,.,CASSWTSGRAGETQYF
TRBJ1-5,TRBV3-1/TRBV3-2,few,CASSQEWGAGYQPQHF
TRBJ2-7,TRBV6-2/TRBV6-3,.,CASSYSIRGADEQYF
TRBJ1-1,TRBV25-1,.,CASSDQDRVTEAFF
TRBJ1-5,TRBV6-1,.,CASSEQGGGSSNQPQHF
TRBJ1-1,TRBV20-1,.,CSASKVPGYTEAFF
TRBJ1-2,TRBV6-1,.,CASSEQGEVVGGYTF
TRBJ1-6,TRBV18,few,CASSPPLLGASENSPLHF
TRBJ2-1,TRBV19,.,CASSIAAGGYNEQFF
TRBJ1-5,TRBV30,.,CAWSGTGQPQHF
TRBJ2-5,TRBV5-1,.,CASSSSGETQYF
TRBJ2-1,TRBV9,.,CASSVGLAGGPGNEQFF
TRBJ2-7,TRBV7-9,once,CASSLAGHQSYEQYF
TRBJ1-3,TRBV28,.,CASSIGRGNTIYF
TRBJ1-5,TRBV11-2,.,CASSLRGGGSQHF
TRBJ2-6,TRBV24-1,.,CATSEGGSGANVLTF
TRBJ1-2,TRBV19,.,CASSTRDRGRDGYTF
TRBJ2-1,TRBV19,.,CASSASERTYNEQFF
TRBJ2-5,TRBV18,.,CASSPGAWRETQYF